This T cell receptor (beta chain) was documented in a study of blood T cells in healthy people across ages. A second PCR, run for about 7 to 11 cycles, used a sample-barcoded 5' primer plus a J-beta primer mix. TCRdb passed the 5' RACE reads through MiXCR, listing each CDR3 protein once. The sample lists over 550,000 distinct CDR3 sequences, approximately 30% seen once, with around 16% in the top ten. A few counts support this clonotype. CDR3 length: 13 residues. V lost 4 bases and J lost 6, with 12 bases in between. Germline-derived CDR1 and CDR2 are SGHRS and YFSETQ. The sequenced material came from blood. The chain employs TRBV5-1 and TRBJ2-3; D uncertain. The sequence derives from a woman older than 75 in good health. Here the CDR3 reads CASSQDRYDTQYF. CDR3 bases: TGCGCCAGCAGCCAAGATCGGTATGATACGCAGTATTTT.